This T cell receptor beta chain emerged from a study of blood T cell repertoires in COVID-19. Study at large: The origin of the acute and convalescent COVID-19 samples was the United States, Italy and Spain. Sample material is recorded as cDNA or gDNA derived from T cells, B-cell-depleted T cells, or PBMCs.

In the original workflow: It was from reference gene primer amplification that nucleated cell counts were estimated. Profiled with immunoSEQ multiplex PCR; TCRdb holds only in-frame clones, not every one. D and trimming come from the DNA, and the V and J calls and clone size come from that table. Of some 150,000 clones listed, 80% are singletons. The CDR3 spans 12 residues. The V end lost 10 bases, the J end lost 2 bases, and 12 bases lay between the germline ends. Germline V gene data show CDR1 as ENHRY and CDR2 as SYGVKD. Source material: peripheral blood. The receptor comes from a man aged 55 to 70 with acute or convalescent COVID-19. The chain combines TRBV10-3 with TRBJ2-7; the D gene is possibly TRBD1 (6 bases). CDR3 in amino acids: CATGTTPYEQYF. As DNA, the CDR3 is TGTGCCACCGGGACAACCCCCTACGAGCAGTACTTC.